The 14 T cell receptor beta chains in this list originate from one sample, sequenced in a study of human T cells and chemical hapten exposure. Unique molecular identifiers were attached to individual cDNA molecules during library preparation. TCRdb reanalysed the reads using MiXCR and keeps one entry per CDR3 protein. Of about 3,500 distinct CDR3 sequences listed, 40% to 50% were seen once; the top ten hold 5.8%. Noted treatment: therapeutic diphenylcyclopropenone sensitization with weekly scalp DPC. This sample comprised whole blood, obtained before DPC sensitization or 2, 6, or about 24 weeks after (not recorded which). The receptors come from an adult with alopecia areata. Some clones in this sample may be carry-over from other donors' samples. This table probably holds off-target reads from a library built for another chain.

The table lists this clonotype with a few counts. The rearrangement joins TRBV5-6 to TRBJ1-1; the D gene is possibly TRBD1 (5 bases). The CDR3 spans 18 residues. Germline V CDR1 and CDR2: SGHDT, YYEEEE. V was trimmed by 4 bases and J by 3 bases, leaving 25 bases between them. In nucleotides, the CDR3 is TGTGCCAGCAGCCTGGGACCTCCGGCCGTGGGACTCGACACTGAAGCTTTCTTT. Translation: CASSLGPPAVGLDTEAFF.

The chain couples TRBV10-3 to TRBJ2-3, with 7 bases lining up with TRBD2. The CDR3 runs 14 residues. V shed 6 bases and J 4 bases; nucleotides not matched to a gene: 7. Germline CDR1 and CDR2: ENHRY and SYGVKD. The DNA for the CDR3 is TGTGCCATCAGATCACAAAGCGGGGCAGATACGCAGTATTTT. Protein: CAIRSQSGADTQYF.

CDR3 residues: CASSFGQGRDEQYF. The CDR3, as DNA: TGTGCCAGCAGCTTTGGGCAGGGTAGGGACGAGCAGTACTTC. J is TRBJ2-7 and V is TRBV7-2; D is perhaps TRBD1 (5 bases). Germline V gene data show CDR1 as SGHTA and CDR2 as FQGNSA. The CDR3 covers 14 residues. Trimming pared 3 bases from V and 5 bases from J, leaving 14 bases between.

The chain recombines TRBV6-6 with TRBJ1-2; 11 bases are a match to TRBD1. The V gene end was trimmed by 2 bases and the J gene end by 6 bases; junction bases not matched to a gene: 8. Germline CDR1 and CDR2: MNHNY and SVGAGI (reference sequence). This CDR3 spans 16 amino acids. CDR3 bases: TGTGCCAGCAGTTACCCCAGGACAGGGGGCAGCGATGGCTACACCTTC. Translated: CASSYPRTGGSDGYTF.

This clonotype showed up just a few times. J is TRBJ1-1 and V is TRBV7-9, with 8 bases lining up with TRBD1. This CDR3 is built from 12 residues. Losses at the gene ends were 8 bases for V and 12 bases for J; bases not matched to a gene: 11. Germline-derived CDR1 and CDR2 are SEHNR and FQNEAQ (reference sequence). The CDR3 loop reads CASHSGQGGPFF. CDR3 coding DNA: TGTGCCAGCCACTCAGGACAGGGAGGACCTTTCTTT.

The J gene is TRBJ2-2, the V gene TRBV6-6, with 10 bases matching TRBD2. The CDR3 loop spans 15 amino acids. The germline gives CDR1 MNHNY, CDR2 SVGAGI (reference sequence). V shed 7 bases, J shed 4 bases, and the junction held 6 bases outside the gene matches. The CDR3 coding sequence is TGTGCCAGCACCATACTAGCGGGGACCACCGGGGAGCTGTTTTTT. Translating gives CASTILAGTTGELFF.

The V and J genes are TRBV6-5 and TRBJ2-7; 8 nucleotides line up with TRBD1. This CDR3 has 14 amino acids. The germline V gene encodes CDR1 MNHEY and CDR2 SVGAGI. Trimming took 0 bases from V and 6 from J; bases not matched to a gene: 4. DNA of the CDR3: TGTGCCAGCAGTTACTCAGTGACAGGGGCCGAGCAGTACTTC. Translated, it gives CASSYSVTGAEQYF.

V gene TRBV20-1 combines with J gene TRBJ2-7; the D gene could be TRBD1 or TRBD2 (6 bases each). This CDR3 region has 16 residues. CDR1 is DFQATT and CDR2 is SNEGSKA in the germline V gene (reference sequence). Between the trimmed V and J ends, which lost 6 bases and 5 bases, there was a span of 26 bases. As DNA, the CDR3 is TGCAGTGCCAAATCCCCGGAGGGTTTGGGGGCAAACGAGCAGTACTTC. Residues: CSAKSPEGLGANEQYF.

This chain connects TRBV4-1 to TRBJ2-7; weak D call: TRBD1 (5 bases). CDR3 length equals 14 residues. From germline, CDR1 is MGHRA and CDR2 YSYEKL. Trimming removed 1 base at V and 2 bases at J, with 9 bases between. The CDR3 DNA follows: TGCGCCAGCAGCCAAGGGAAGGGGCCCTACGAGCAGTACTTC. It translates to CASSQGKGPYEQYF.

The rearrangement joins TRBV9 to TRBJ2-5; 11 positions match TRBD1. Germline CDR1 and CDR2: SGDLS and YYNGEE. Trimming removed 0 bases from V and 4 bases from J; junction bases left unmatched: 2. The CDR3 is 15 residues long. The CDR3: CASSVGTGGLETQYF. The CDR3 region has the DNA TGTGCCAGCAGCGTAGGGACAGGGGGCCTAGAGACCCAGTACTTC.

This clonotype has a handful of counts. One end of the junction fails to match germline, which may point to a read error. The chain combines TRBV3-1 with TRBJ2-4, with 10 bases matching TRBD1. CDR1 LGHDT and CDR2 YNNKEL come from the germline V gene (reference sequence). The CDR3 is 12 amino acids. CDR3 coding DNA: TGTGCCAGCAGCCGTCCGGGACAGGGGTACTGCTTC. Translation: CASSRPGQGYCF.

The chain links TRBV6-1 to TRBJ2-3; the match to TRBD2 covers 10 bases. The J segment lost 1 base and the V segment lost 8 bases, leaving 9 bases of the junction unmatched. From germline, CDR1 is MNHNS and CDR2 SASEGT. CDR3 length equals 16 residues. This chain's CDR3 is CASSNLGTSGTDTQYF. The CDR3 bases are TGTGCCAGCTCTAACCTCGGGACTAGCGGCACAGATACGCAGTATTTT.

The chain carries TRBV19 and TRBJ2-7, with 8 positions matching TRBD1. The CDR3 has 15 amino acids. Germline V gene sequence: CDR1 LNHDA, CDR2 SQIVND (reference sequence). V shed 1 base, J shed 2 bases, and the junction held 4 bases outside the gene matches. The CDR3 nucleotides are TGTGCCAGTAGTATAGCCAGGGGGCCGACCTACGAGCAGTACTTC. It translates to CASSIARGPTYEQYF.

This clonotype came up a few times. The genes are TRBV29-1 and TRBJ2-1, with a tentative D call TRBD2 (6 bases). The CDR3 consists of 13 residues. CDR1 is SQVTM, CDR2 ANQGSEA, per germline. V was cut by 6 bases and J by 5 bases, with 14 bases left in between. For the CDR3, the DNA is TGCAGCGTGGCGGGGAGCGGGCACAATGAGCAGTTCTTC. This translates into CSVAGSGHNEQFF.